The clone carrying this T cell receptor (beta chain) was counted a few times. This entry comes from a study of T cells after yellow fever vaccination. From the 5' RACE reads, TCRdb called clonotypes with MiXCR, one entry per CDR3 protein. The profile shows 300,000 to 450,000 distinct CDR3 sequences, about 8.3% of them singletons. In germline, CDR1 is SGHRS, CDR2 YFSETQ. The CDR3 is 15 residues long. Trimming took 4 bases from V and 4 from J; bases not matched to a gene: 5. The sample here was PBMCs, taken about 41 days after the first yellow fever vaccination. This sequence joins TRBV5-1 and TRBJ1-2; 12 bases match TRBD1. The origin of this receptor is a man aged 18 to 30 who received the YFV17D yellow fever vaccine. CDR3 amino acids: CASSGGTGGTYGYTF. Here the CDR3 DNA reads TGCGCCAGCAGCGGTGGGACAGGGGGCACCTATGGCTACACCTTC.